This entry describes one T cell receptor beta chain. The target antigen is unknown. The record originates from a study of CD8+ T cells in alopecia areata. Deletions cut 3 bases from V and 0 bases from J, with 2 bases between. CDR3 size: 12 residues. Germline values: CDR1 SGHTA, CDR2 FQGNSA. Findings and caveats of the study: In lesional scalp, particularly from alopecia totalis/universalis, clonality was higher than in normal scalp. Scalp clonality and expanded CD8+ clones among the top 100 fell significantly with tofacitinib. TCR sharing was clearer in mice than between patients, perhaps partly owing to patient HLA diversity. Whether baseline CD8+ expansion is linked to response remains uncertain, given a single nonresponder.

Treatment noted: oral pan-JAK inhibitor, 5-10 mg twice daily. In each case, RNA was isolated and then reverse transcribed into cDNA as the sequencing template. Using immunoSEQ multiplex PCR, the repertoire was profiled, and TCRdb retains in-frame clones only, with some absent. The data show 150,000 to 200,000 clones, more than 45% seen once. Sequencing was performed on CD4+ T cells sorted from blood, taken at week 24, from a patient treated with tofacitinib. The V and J genes are TRBV7-2 and TRBJ2-5; D not resolved. This clonotype was obtained from a human donor with alopecia areata. The chain's CDR3 is CASSFYQETQYF. For the CDR3, the DNA is TGTGCCAGCAGCTTCTACCAAGAGACCCAGTACTTC.